The next 9 T cell receptor beta chains were all read from a single sample in a study of PD-1 blockade in mismatch repair-deficient tumors. Repertoires were generated with immunoSEQ multiplex PCR, while TCRdb's copy carries only in-frame clones and drops some. The sample consists of approximately 110,000 clones, over 65% of them appearing once. The sequencing here drew on peripheral blood, taken more than 58 weeks after starting pembrolizumab. Receptors originate from an adult with mismatch repair-deficient cancer.

CDR3 nucleotides: TGTGCCAGCAGCGAGGGACAGGGAACTCAGCCCCAGCATTTT. Protein sequence: CASSEGQGTQPQHF. The V and J genes are TRBV2 and TRBJ1-5, with 9 bases lining up with TRBD1. V shed 6 bases and J 6 bases; nucleotides not matched to a gene: 6. This CDR3 comprises 14 residues. The germline gives CDR1 SNHLY, CDR2 FYNNEI. The full variable domain, rest sourced from reference TRBV2 and TRBJ1-5, is EPEVTQTPSHQVTQMGQEVILRCVPISNHLYFYWYRQILGQKVEFLVSFYNNEISEKSEIFDDQFSVERPDGSNFTLKIRSTKLEDSAMYFCASSEGQGTQPQHFGDGTRLSIL.

The chain carries TRBV5-4 and TRBJ2-1; a possible D gene is TRBD2 (6 bases). Germline V gene data show CDR1 as SGHNT and CDR2 as YYREEE (reference sequence). V lost 4 bases, J lost 0 bases, and 11 bases lay in between. This CDR3 comprises 15 residues. The CDR3 here is CASSLRDFSYNEQFF. The CDR3, as DNA: TGTGCCAGCAGCCTGCGGGACTTCTCCTACAATGAGCAGTTCTTC. The variable domain in full, with the rest retrieved from reference TRBV5-4 and TRBJ2-1, is ETGVTQSPTHLIKTRGQQVTLRCSSQSGHNTVSWYQQALGQGPQFIFQYYREEENGRGNFPPRFSGLQFPNYSSELNVNALELDDSALYLCASSLRDFSYNEQFFGPGTRLTVL.

The J gene is TRBJ1-1, the V gene TRBV5-8; D may be TRBD1 (5 bases). The V gene lost 1 base and the J gene lost 3 bases, with 25 bases spanning the gap. The CDR3 has 19 amino acids. Germline values: CDR1 SGHTS, CDR2 YDEGEE. CDR3 amino acids: CASSLREVTEPRRDTEAFF. In nucleotides, the CDR3 is TGTGCCAGCAGCTTGAGGGAAGTGACAGAGCCGAGACGGGACACTGAAGCTTTCTTT. The complete variable domain, with remaining parts taken from reference TRBV5-8 and TRBJ1-1, reads EAGVTQSPTHLIKTRGQQATLRCSPISGHTSVYWYQQALGLGLQFLLWYDEGEERNRGNFPPRFSGRQFPNYSSELNVNALELEDSALYLCASSLREVTEPRRDTEAFFGQGTRLTVV.

The V and J genes are TRBV7-2 and TRBJ2-5; D gene uncertain. Germline V gene sequence: CDR1 SGHTA, CDR2 FQGNSA. The V end lost 5 bases, the J end lost 1 base, and 14 bases lay between the germline ends. The CDR3 covers 15 residues. The CDR3 sequence: CASSPDWRSQETQYF. The CDR3 region has the DNA TGTGCCAGCAGCCCCGACTGGCGCAGCCAAGAGACCCAGTACTTC.

The chain couples TRBV7-9 to TRBJ1-1, with D perhaps TRBD1 (5 bases). The CDR3 length is 14 residues. The V end lost 1 base, the J end lost 0 bases, and 6 bases lay between the germline ends. Per the germline V gene, CDR1 is SEHNR and CDR2 is FQNEAQ (reference sequence). This chain's CDR3 is CASSLGGMNTEAFF. CDR3 DNA sequence: TGTGCCAGCAGCTTAGGGGGGATGAACACTGAAGCTTTCTTT.

The V call is TRBV14, the J call TRBJ1-4; TRBD1 might be the D (6 bases). The V end was cut by 4 bases, the J end by 4 bases, with 16 bases between. Germline V gives CDR1 SGHDN, CDR2 FVKESK. The CDR3 is 16 residues long. CDR3 sequence: CASSPGGLGYNEKLFF. The CDR3 bases are TGTGCCAGCAGCCCGGGGGGCTTGGGCTATAATGAAAAACTGTTTTTT.

The rearrangement links TRBV5-8 to TRBJ1-1, with a weak D call TRBD1 (6 bases). Trimming removed 5 bases from V and 1 base from J, with 15 bases in between. The germline V gene has CDR1 SGHTS and CDR2 YDEGEE. This CDR3 is 15 amino acids long. CDR3 region: CASSHPGTQNTEAFF. CDR3 sequence (DNA): TGTGCCAGCAGTCACCCCGGGACACAGAACACTGAAGCTTTCTTT.

The J gene is TRBJ2-3, the V gene TRBV7-3; D perhaps matches TRBD2 (6 bases). From germline, CDR1 is SGHTA and CDR2 FQGTGA. The V and J ends lost 5 bases and 1 base respectively, with 10 bases between them. The CDR3 is made up of 14 amino acids. CDR3 nucleotide sequence: TGTGCCAGCAGCCCGGGGGTAGGCACAGATACGCAGTATTTT. It yields the protein CASSPGVGTDTQYF.

The chain links TRBV19 to TRBJ2-5; TRBD1 matches at 7 bases. V shed 6 bases, J shed 0 bases, and the junction held 7 bases outside the gene matches. The germline gives CDR1 LNHDA, CDR2 SQIVND (reference sequence). The CDR3 has 15 amino acids. This chain's CDR3 is CASSRQGSYQETQYF. As DNA, the CDR3 is TGTGCCAGTAGCCGACAGGGATCGTACCAAGAGACCCAGTACTTC.